This TCR beta chain was recovered during a study of cytomegalovirus exposure and HLA in healthy donors. Study-level results: Reportedly, diagnosis of cytomegalovirus status by the classifier showed high specificity and sensitivity.

In regard to this clone: Its antigen is unidentified. The junction does not match germline at one end; this may be a read error.

PCR was performed using 60 Vbeta and 13 Jbeta primers. The assay was immunoSEQ multiplex PCR, and TCRdb's table has in-frame clones only and misses some. This table has around 120,000 clones, about 63% appearing once. Germline assignment: CDR1 SEHNR and CDR2 FQNEAQ (reference sequence). The CDR3 length is 19 residues. The chain links TRBV7-9 to TRBJ2-2, with 15 nucleotides matching TRBD2. The receptor was derived from a man aged 25-45 years in good health and CMV-seropositive. The sample consisted of PBMCs. The CDR3 DNA sequence: TGTTCCAGCAGCCTAAACGCGGGACTAGCGGGAGGTAACACCGGGGAGCTGTTTTTT. Its protein is CSSSLNAGLAGGNTGELFF.